The 20 T cell receptor beta chains below all came from one sample that was sequenced in a study of CXCR3 chemokines and chemotherapy response in bladder cancer. TCRdb itself ran the PCR reads through MiXCR, one entry per CDR3 protein. The table includes approximately 8,300 distinct CDR3 sequences, roughly 23% detected once. This material was obtained from a patient whose treatment included neoadjuvant chemotherapy. The receptors were sampled from a human donor with bladder cancer that did not respond to neoadjuvant chemotherapy.

By proportion, this clonotype is medium-sized. The chain employs TRBV7-2 and TRBJ2-1, with 7 positions matching TRBD1. V gave up 5 bases and J gave up 4 bases; unmatched junction bases: 5. CDR3 size: 14 residues. Germline V gene sequence: CDR1 SGHTA, CDR2 FQGNSA. Written as DNA, the CDR3 is TGTGCCAGCAGCGGACCAGGGGGTTACAATGAGCAGTTCTTC. Translating gives CASSGPGGYNEQFF.

By share, this clonotype counts as medium-sized. V gene TRBV27 combines with J gene TRBJ2-6; D is perhaps TRBD1 (5 bases). V was clipped by 5 bases and J by 4 bases, with 12 bases between them. This CDR3 region has 15 residues. Germline CDR1 MNHEY, CDR2 SMNVEV (reference sequence). CDR3 coding DNA: TGTGCCAGCAGTCCCCAGGGTTCCGGGGCCAACGTCCTGACTTTC. It translates to CASSPQGSGANVLTF.

By share of the sample, this clonotype is medium-sized. J is TRBJ2-5 and V is TRBV19; 7 bases line up with TRBD2. CDR1 is LNHDA and CDR2 is SQIVND in the germline V gene (reference sequence). The V segment lost 1 base and the J segment 3 bases; nucleotides outside the gene matches: 5. The CDR3 spans 15 residues. CDR3 nucleotide sequence: TGTGCCAGTAGTATAGGAGGTCGGGGGGAAGAGACCCAGTACTTC. Protein product: CASSIGGRGEETQYF.

To note about this clonotype: With only one base between it and a far larger clone, this is likely a read error. CDR3 amino acids: CAISGGLAGTDTQYF. CDR3 coding DNA: TGTGCCATCAGTGGCGGACTAGCGGGCACAGATACGCAGTATTTT. The chain employs TRBV10-3 and TRBJ2-3; TRBD2 matches at 10 bases. CDR3 size: 15 residues. Germline V gene lookup returns CDR1 ENHRY and CDR2 SYGVKD. V lost 4 bases and J lost 1; bases outside the gene matches: 2.

This clonotype is medium-sized in the sample. The V and J genes are TRBV6-1 and TRBJ2-7; D remains ambiguous. This CDR3 comprises 13 residues. V shed 6 bases and J shed 2 bases, with 11 bases lying between them. Germline V gene sequence: CDR1 MNHNS, CDR2 SASEGT. CDR3 region: CASSPGSTYEQYF. Here the CDR3 DNA reads TGTGCCAGCAGCCCCGGGTCCACCTACGAGCAGTACTTC.

This clonotype showed up many times. The chain uses TRBV10-3 and TRBJ1-3; D gene unclear. Germline V gives CDR1 ENHRY, CDR2 SYGVKD. The CDR3 runs to 15 residues. Trimming removed 4 bases from V and 0 bases from J, with 10 bases in between. The CDR3, as DNA: TGTGCCATCAGTGCGGATCCTTTCTCTGGAAACACCATATATTTT. Its protein is CAISADPFSGNTIYF.

Points on this clonotype: With a far larger clone one base away, a read error is the likely cause. This chain connects TRBV6-6 to TRBJ1-6; D uncertain. V lost 2 bases and J 6 bases, leaving 8 bases between the germline ends. The V gene's germline CDR1 is MNHNY and CDR2 SVGAGI (reference sequence). CDR3 length: 14 residues. The CDR3 reads CASSYRVSNSPLHF. The CDR3, as DNA: TGTGCCAGCAGTTACCGGGTCAGTAATTCACCCCTCCACTTT.

This clonotype was counted many times. This rearrangement joins TRBV20-1 to TRBJ1-6, with D perhaps TRBD1 (5 bases). Germline V gives CDR1 DFQATT, CDR2 SNEGSKA (reference sequence). The length of the CDR3 is 14 residues. Trimming took off 3 bases at V and 7 bases at J, with 13 bases between the two ends. The CDR3 region has the DNA TGCAGTGCTAGTCGGGGACGGGGAAATTCACCCCTCCACTTT. This codes for CSASRGRGNSPLHF.

The genes are TRBV15 and TRBJ1-6; D is possibly TRBD1 (5 bases). V was cut by 3 bases and J by 9 bases, with 15 bases left in between. CDR1 LNHNV and CDR2 YYDKDF come from the germline V gene (reference sequence). The CDR3 contains 15 residues. CDR3 loop: CATSSATGGGSPLHF. CDR3 DNA sequence: TGTGCCACCAGCAGCGCCACGGGGGGGGGTTCACCCCTCCACTTT. Supplemented by reference TRBV15 and TRBJ1-6, the full variable domain reads DAMVIQNPRYQVTQFGKPVTLSCSQTLNHNVMYWYQQKSSQAPKLLFHYYDKDFNNEADTPDNFQSRRPNTSFCFLDIRSPGLGDTAMYLCATSSATGGGSPLHFGNGTRLTVT.

This clonotype is judged large (0.1 to 1%). The chain is built from TRBV7-2 and TRBJ2-3; 8 nucleotides match TRBD2. Germline values: CDR1 SGHTA, CDR2 FQGNSA. Losses at the gene ends were 6 bases for V and 1 base for J; bases not matched to a gene: 12. The CDR3 has 17 amino acids. The CDR3 protein is CASRTGGGSTGTDTQYF. Written as DNA, the CDR3 is TGTGCCAGCAGGACCGGGGGGGGTTCGACGGGCACAGATACGCAGTATTTT.

This clonotype was observed once. A far larger clone differs by one base, so this is likely a read error. This sequence joins TRBV18 and TRBJ2-5; 8 bases agree with TRBD2. Germline trimming cut 3 bases from V and 11 bases from J; bases unmatched to any gene: 17. The CDR3 extends over 16 amino acids. CDR1 is KGHSH, CDR2 LQKENI, per germline. The CDR3 protein is CASSPSGLAGYNEQYF. Here the CDR3 DNA reads TGTGCCAGCTCACCCTCCGGGCTAGCGGGCTACAATGAGCAGTACTTC.

There are many counts of this clonotype. The chain couples TRBV12-3 or TRBV12-4 to TRBJ2-1, with D perhaps matching TRBD2 (7 bases). The CDR3 is 15 amino acids. V was cut by 0 bases and J by 7 bases, with 13 bases left in between. CDR3 DNA sequence: TGTGCCAGCAGTTTAGCGGGGGGGCCGGGAAATGAGCAGTTCTTC. It is translated as CASSLAGGPGNEQFF.

By share of the sample, this clonotype is medium-sized. This rearrangement joins TRBV10-3 to TRBJ2-1; D remains unclear. V was pared by 6 bases and J by 7 bases, with 10 bases between. Germline V gene lookup returns CDR1 ENHRY and CDR2 SYGVKD. The CDR3 runs 12 residues. The CDR3 bases are TGTGCCATCAGACTAAACCAGAATGAGCAGTTCTTC. Protein: CAIRLNQNEQFF.

The table lists this clonotype with many counts. This chain links TRBV9 with TRBJ1-1; D possibly corresponds to TRBD1 (6 bases). Deletions cut 2 bases from V and 5 bases from J, with 13 bases between. Germline V gene lookup returns CDR1 SGDLS and CDR2 YYNGEE. The CDR3 extends over 14 amino acids. Here the CDR3 DNA reads TGTGCCAGCAGCGTCCGACAGGAGCAAACTGAAGCTTTCTTT. Protein sequence: CASSVRQEQTEAFF.

Relative to its sample, this clonotype is medium-sized. V usage is TRBV7-2 and J usage is TRBJ2-3; D unresolved. The CDR3 runs 12 residues. V was trimmed by 5 bases and J by 4 bases, leaving 7 bases between them. The V gene's germline CDR1 is SGHTA and CDR2 FQGNSA. The CDR3 DNA is TGTGCCAGCAGCCCACGACCAGATACGCAGTATTTT. It codes for CASSPRPDTQYF.

Points on this clonotype: This sequence is one base from a far larger clone and is likely a read error. The chain uses TRBV6-2 or TRBV6-3 and TRBJ1-6; D remains ambiguous. The CDR3 extends over 14 amino acids. Germline V gene sequence: CDR1 MNHEY, CDR2 SVGEGT. Trimming shortened V by 5 bases and J by 9 bases, and 14 bases separated the two germline ends. This chain's CDR3 is CASSEREMASPLHF. In DNA form, the CDR3 reads TGTGCCAGCAGTGAAAGGGAGATGGCTTCACCCCTCCACTTT.

A word on this clonotype: This probably arose from a read error, given a far larger clone one base away. This chain uses TRBV6-6 with TRBJ1-4, with 8 bases identical to TRBD1. CDR3 size: 16 residues. CDR1 is MNHNY and CDR2 is SVGAGI in the germline V gene (reference sequence). The CDR3 protein is CASSSQPRGPNEELFF. Here the CDR3 DNA reads TGTGCCAGCAGTTCTCAGCCCAGGGGGCCCAATGAAGAACTGTTTTTT.

The chain couples TRBV24-1 to TRBJ2-7; the match to TRBD2 covers 8 bases. There are 15 residues in the CDR3. Germline loops: CDR1 KGHDR, CDR2 SFDVKD. With 3 bases clipped from V and 6 bases from J, the junction kept 9 bases outside the gene matches. The CDR3 here is CATSDIRGGTSEQYF. The CDR3 nucleotides read TGTGCCACCAGTGATATCCGAGGGGGGACTAGCGAGCAGTACTTC.

This clonotype was seen ten or more times. The V and J genes are TRBV20-1 and TRBJ2-7; 10 nucleotides align to TRBD2. Germline V CDR1 and CDR2: DFQATT, SNEGSKA (reference sequence). The CDR3 sequence is 15 residues long. Trimming took 6 bases from V and 0 from J; bases not matched to a gene: 8. The CDR3 DNA reads TGCAGTGCGCTTCTAGCGGGAGAACTCTCCTACGAGCAGTACTTC. This gives the protein CSALLAGELSYEQYF.

This clonotype was counted many times. The CDR3 nucleotides read TGTGCCAGCTCCTCTGAGGAGATCAGGGAGCTGTTTTTT. Translation: CASSSEEIRELFF. V usage is TRBV18 and J usage is TRBJ2-2; no firm D call. Trimming pared 6 bases from V and 9 bases from J, leaving 14 bases between. The CDR3 covers 13 residues. Per the germline V gene, CDR1 is KGHSH and CDR2 is LQKENI.